Sequencing of this T cell receptor beta chain was carried out in a study of cytomegalovirus exposure and HLA in healthy donors. Looking at the study overall: Counted in an early data release were 85 million or so unique TCRs from HLA-typed donors.

A word on this clone: As yet, its antigen is unknown.

The PCR employed 60 Vbeta primers together with 13 Jbeta primers. The data were produced by immunoSEQ multiplex PCR, yet TCRdb's version contains in-frame clones alone and is incomplete. The sample records about 100,000 clones, roughly three quarters being singletons. The germline CDR1 and CDR2 sequences are GTSNPN and SVGIG (reference sequence). The CDR3 consists of 13 residues. Between the trimmed V and J ends, which lost 5 bases and 0 bases, there was a span of 8 bases. Study-level results: TCR beta chains associated with HLA were, in a later analysis, more clonally expanded than equally common others. Using a false discovery rate of 0.05, a later analysis showed that 15,000 to 20,000 TCR beta sequences were associated with HLA alleles. Being indistinguishable, some V segments were excluded, TRBV6-2 and TRBV6-3 among them.

The sequenced sample was PBMCs. This sequence joins TRBV30 and TRBJ1-3; the D is unclear. The sequence was obtained from a woman aged 45-60 years in good health and CMV-seropositive. This chain's CDR3 is CAWSGGSGNTIYF. The CDR3 DNA follows: TGTGCCTGGTCAGGAGGCTCTGGAAACACCATATATTTT. Full variable domain (rest looked up from reference TRBV30 and TRBJ1-3): SQTIHQWPATLVQPVGSPLSLECTVEGTSNPNLYWYRQAAGRGLQLLFYSVGIGQISSEVPQNLSASRPQDRQFILSSKKLLLSDSGFYLCAWSGGSGNTIYFGEGSWLTVV.